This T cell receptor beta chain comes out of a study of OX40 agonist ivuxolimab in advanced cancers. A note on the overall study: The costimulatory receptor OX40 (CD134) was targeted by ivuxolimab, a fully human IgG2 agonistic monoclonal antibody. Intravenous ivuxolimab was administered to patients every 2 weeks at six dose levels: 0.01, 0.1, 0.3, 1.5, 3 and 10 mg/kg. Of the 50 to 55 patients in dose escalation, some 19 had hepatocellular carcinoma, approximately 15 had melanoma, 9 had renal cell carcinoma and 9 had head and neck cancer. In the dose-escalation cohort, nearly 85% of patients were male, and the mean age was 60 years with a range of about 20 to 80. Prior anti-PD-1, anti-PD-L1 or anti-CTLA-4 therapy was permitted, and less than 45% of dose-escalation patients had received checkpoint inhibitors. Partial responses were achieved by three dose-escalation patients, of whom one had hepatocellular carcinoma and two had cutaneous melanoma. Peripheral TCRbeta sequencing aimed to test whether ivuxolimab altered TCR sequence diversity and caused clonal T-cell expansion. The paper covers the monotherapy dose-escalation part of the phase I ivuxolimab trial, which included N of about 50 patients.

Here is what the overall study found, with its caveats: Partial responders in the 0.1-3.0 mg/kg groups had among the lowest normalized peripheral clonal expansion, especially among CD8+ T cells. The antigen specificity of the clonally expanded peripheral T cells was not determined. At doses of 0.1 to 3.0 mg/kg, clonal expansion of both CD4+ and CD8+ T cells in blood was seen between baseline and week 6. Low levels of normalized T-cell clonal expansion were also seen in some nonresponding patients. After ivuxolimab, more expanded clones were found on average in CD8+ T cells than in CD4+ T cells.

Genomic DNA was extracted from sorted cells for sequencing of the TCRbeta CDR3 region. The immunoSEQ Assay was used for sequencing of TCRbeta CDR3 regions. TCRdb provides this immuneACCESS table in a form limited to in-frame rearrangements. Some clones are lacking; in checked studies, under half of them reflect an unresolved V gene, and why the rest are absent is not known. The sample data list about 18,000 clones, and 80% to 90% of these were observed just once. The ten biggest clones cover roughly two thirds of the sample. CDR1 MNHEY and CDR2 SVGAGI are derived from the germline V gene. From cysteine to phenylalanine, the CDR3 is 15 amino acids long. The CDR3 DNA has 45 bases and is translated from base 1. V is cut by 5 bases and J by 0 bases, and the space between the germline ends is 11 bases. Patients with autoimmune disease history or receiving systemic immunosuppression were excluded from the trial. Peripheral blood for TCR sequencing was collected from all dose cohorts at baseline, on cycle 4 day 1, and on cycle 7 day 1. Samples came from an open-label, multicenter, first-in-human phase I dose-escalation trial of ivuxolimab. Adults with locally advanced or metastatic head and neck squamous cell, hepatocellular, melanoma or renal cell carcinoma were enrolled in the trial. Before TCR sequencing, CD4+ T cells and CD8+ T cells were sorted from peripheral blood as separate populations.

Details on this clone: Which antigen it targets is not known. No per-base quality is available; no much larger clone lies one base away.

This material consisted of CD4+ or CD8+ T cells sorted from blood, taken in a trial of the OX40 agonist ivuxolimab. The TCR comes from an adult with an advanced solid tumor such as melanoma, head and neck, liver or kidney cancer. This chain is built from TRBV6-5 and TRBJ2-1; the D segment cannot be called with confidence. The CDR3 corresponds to CASSPGQSSYNEQFF. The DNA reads TGTGCCAGCAGTCCAGGTCAGAGCTCCTACAATGAGCAGTTCTTC.